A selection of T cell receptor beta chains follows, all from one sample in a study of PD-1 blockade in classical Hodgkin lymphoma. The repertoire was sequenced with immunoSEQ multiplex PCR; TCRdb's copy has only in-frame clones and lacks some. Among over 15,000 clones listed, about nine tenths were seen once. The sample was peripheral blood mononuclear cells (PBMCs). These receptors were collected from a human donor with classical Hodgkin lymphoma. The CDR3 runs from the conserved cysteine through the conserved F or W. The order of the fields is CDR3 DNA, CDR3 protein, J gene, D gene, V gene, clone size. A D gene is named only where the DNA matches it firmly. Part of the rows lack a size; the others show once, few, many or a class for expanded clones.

cdr3_nt: TGTGCCTGGACTACAGGACAAGAGACCCAGTACTTC
cdr3_aa: CAWTTGQETQYF
j_call: TRBJ2-5
d_call: NA
v_call: TRBV30
clone_size: NA

cdr3_nt: TGTGCCAGCAGTGAATTAGTGGACAGGGGAAATCAGCCCCAGCATTTT
cdr3_aa: CASSELVDRGNQPQHF
j_call: TRBJ1-5
d_call: TRBD1
v_call: TRBV6-1
clone_size: NA

cdr3_nt: TGCAGTGCTAGAGGGGGGAATGAGCAGTTCTTC
cdr3_aa: CSARGGNEQFF
j_call: TRBJ2-1
d_call: NA
v_call: TRBV20-1
clone_size: NA

cdr3_nt: TGTGCCAGCAGTGCCGGTTACACAGATACGCAGTATTTT
cdr3_aa: CASSAGYTDTQYF
j_call: TRBJ2-3
d_call: NA
v_call: TRBV6-4
clone_size: NA

cdr3_nt: TGCGCCAGCGCCTCCGGGACTAGCGGCTACAATGAGCAGTTCTTC
cdr3_aa: CASASGTSGYNEQFF
j_call: TRBJ2-1
d_call: TRBD2
v_call: TRBV5-1
clone_size: NA

cdr3_nt: TGTGCCAGCAGTGAAGTGGTATCCACTGAAGCTTTCTTT
cdr3_aa: CASSEVVSTEAFF
j_call: TRBJ1-1
d_call: NA
v_call: TRBV2
clone_size: NA

cdr3_nt: TGTGCCAGCATGATGGGGGCTGGGGCCAACGTCCTGACTTTC
cdr3_aa: CASMMGAGANVLTF
j_call: TRBJ2-6
d_call: NA
v_call: TRBV2
clone_size: once

cdr3_nt: TGCGCCAGCAGCCAACCGGGCCCCTACAATGAGCAGTTCTTC
cdr3_aa: CASSQPGPYNEQFF
j_call: TRBJ2-1
d_call: NA
v_call: TRBV4-1
clone_size: NA

cdr3_nt: TGTGCCAGCAGCAGAGGGCCCAGGGACCATGGCTACACCTTC
cdr3_aa: CASSRGPRDHGYTF
j_call: TRBJ1-2
d_call: NA
v_call: TRBV5-4
clone_size: NA

cdr3_nt: TGTGCCAGCAGCCGAGGGGGGCTAGCAACTAATGAAAAACTGTTTTTT
cdr3_aa: CASSRGGLATNEKLFF
j_call: TRBJ1-4
d_call: NA
v_call: TRBV9
clone_size: NA

cdr3_nt: TGTGCCAGCAGTCGTGGTCCGGGACAGGGACCTGAAGAGCAGTACTTC
cdr3_aa: CASSRGPGQGPEEQYF
j_call: TRBJ2-7
d_call: TRBD1
v_call: TRBV28
clone_size: NA

cdr3_nt: TGTGCCAGCACTCGAGGGGGGTCCTATGGCTACACCTTC
cdr3_aa: CASTRGGSYGYTF
j_call: TRBJ1-2
d_call: NA
v_call: TRBV28
clone_size: NA

cdr3_nt: TGTGCCAGCAGCCGAGCGGGAGGACCGGATACGCAGTATTTT
cdr3_aa: CASSRAGGPDTQYF
j_call: TRBJ2-3
d_call: TRBD2
v_call: TRBV11-2
clone_size: NA

cdr3_nt: TGTGCCAGTCGATGGGAGGGAGTGATCAATGAGCAGTTCTTC
cdr3_aa: CASRWEGVINEQFF
j_call: TRBJ2-1
d_call: TRBD2
v_call: TRBV5-4
clone_size: few

cdr3_nt: TGTGCCAGCAGCGCCTACGGGACCAAAACAGATACGCAGTATTTT
cdr3_aa: CASSAYGTKTDTQYF
j_call: TRBJ2-3
d_call: NA
v_call: TRBV9
clone_size: NA

cdr3_nt: TGTGCCAGCAGCGAACCCTTAAACACCATATATTTT
cdr3_aa: CASSEPLNTIYF
j_call: TRBJ1-3
d_call: NA
v_call: TRBV6-1
clone_size: NA

cdr3_nt: TGTGCCAGCAGAGCAAACAGCTATGGCTACACCTTC
cdr3_aa: CASRANSYGYTF
j_call: TRBJ1-2
d_call: NA
v_call: TRBV25-1
clone_size: NA

cdr3_nt: TGTGCCAGCAGCCCGGGGGCGCGCAACGAGCAGTACTTC
cdr3_aa: CASSPGARNEQYF
j_call: TRBJ2-7
d_call: NA
v_call: TRBV5-4
clone_size: NA

cdr3_nt: TGCAGCGTTGGACTAGCGGGAGGTTTCTACAATGAGCAGTTCTTC
cdr3_aa: CSVGLAGGFYNEQFF
j_call: TRBJ2-1
d_call: TRBD2
v_call: TRBV29-1
clone_size: NA

cdr3_nt: TGTGCCAGCAGCCTCGGACAGGGGAATTCACCCCTCCACTTT
cdr3_aa: CASSLGQGNSPLHF
j_call: TRBJ1-6
d_call: TRBD1
v_call: TRBV9
clone_size: NA

cdr3_nt: TGCAGCGCCGCAGGAGGGGGGGCCAACACTGAAGCTTTCTTT
cdr3_aa: CSAAGGGANTEAFF
j_call: TRBJ1-1
d_call: NA
v_call: TRBV29-1
clone_size: NA

cdr3_nt: TGTGCCAGCAGCTATCAACCTCTAGCAAATAGGGCCTACAATGAGCAGTTCTTC
cdr3_aa: CASSYQPLANRAYNEQFF
j_call: TRBJ2-1
d_call: NA
v_call: TRBV11-2
clone_size: NA

cdr3_nt: TGCGCCAGCAGCTTGGGCAGGCAGAACACTGAAGCTTTCTTT
cdr3_aa: CASSLGRQNTEAFF
j_call: TRBJ1-1
d_call: NA
v_call: TRBV5-1
clone_size: NA

cdr3_nt: TGCGCCAGCAGCCAAGAGAGAGGAGGCAGCCGCACAGATACGCAGTATTTT
cdr3_aa: CASSQERGGSRTDTQYF
j_call: TRBJ2-3
d_call: NA
v_call: TRBV4-1
clone_size: once

cdr3_nt: TGTGCCAGCAGTGAAAGCGATAGCTCCTACGAGCAGTACTTC
cdr3_aa: CASSESDSSYEQYF
j_call: TRBJ2-7
d_call: NA
v_call: TRBV25-1
clone_size: NA

cdr3_nt: TGTGCCAGCAGGTCCGGGACAGCCGGAAAACTGTTTTTT
cdr3_aa: CASRSGTAGKLFF
j_call: TRBJ1-4
d_call: TRBD1
v_call: TRBV6-5
clone_size: NA

cdr3_nt: TGTGCCAGCAGCGTACCAGGGGGCGCGGACACCATATATTTT
cdr3_aa: CASSVPGGADTIYF
j_call: TRBJ1-3
d_call: TRBD1
v_call: TRBV9
clone_size: NA

cdr3_nt: TGTGCCATCAGTGGCTTCCAGGGTGATGAGCAGTTCTTC
cdr3_aa: CAISGFQGDEQFF
j_call: TRBJ2-1
d_call: NA
v_call: TRBV10-3
clone_size: NA

cdr3_nt: TGTGCCAGCTCACCACCGTCTAGCGGGAGAGGGATGGGGACGCAGTATTTT
cdr3_aa: CASSPPSSGRGMGTQYF
j_call: TRBJ2-3
d_call: TRBD2
v_call: TRBV18
clone_size: NA

cdr3_nt: TGTGCCAGCAGCCCCGGGACAGGGCCTTTTTGGTACTTC
cdr3_aa: CASSPGTGPFWYF
j_call: TRBJ2-7
d_call: TRBD1
v_call: TRBV5-4
clone_size: NA

cdr3_nt: TGTGCCAGCAGTCGACAGTTTGCAACTAATGAAAAACTGTTTTTT
cdr3_aa: CASSRQFATNEKLFF
j_call: TRBJ1-4
d_call: NA
v_call: TRBV6-5
clone_size: NA

cdr3_nt: TGCGCCAGCAGCCGGGACAGGGCATACGAGCAGTACTTC
cdr3_aa: CASSRDRAYEQYF
j_call: TRBJ2-7
d_call: TRBD1
v_call: TRBV4-1
clone_size: once

cdr3_nt: TGCAGCGCTACTACAGGGGACTCCTACGAGCAGTACTTC
cdr3_aa: CSATTGDSYEQYF
j_call: TRBJ2-7
d_call: TRBD1
v_call: TRBV29-1
clone_size: NA

cdr3_nt: TGTGCCAGCAGTGACTCGGACAACAATGAGCAGTTCTTC
cdr3_aa: CASSDSDNNEQFF
j_call: TRBJ2-1
d_call: NA
v_call: TRBV6-4
clone_size: NA

cdr3_nt: TGTGCCAGCAGCTACCCGGGACTAGCGGGAGAAGAGTTCTTC
cdr3_aa: CASSYPGLAGEEFF
j_call: TRBJ2-1
d_call: TRBD2
v_call: TRBV5-4
clone_size: NA

cdr3_nt: TGCGCCAGCAGTCAAAGCGGGAGGGTAGGGTACGAGCAGTACTTC
cdr3_aa: CASSQSGRVGYEQYF
j_call: TRBJ2-7
d_call: TRBD2
v_call: TRBV23-1
clone_size: NA

cdr3_nt: TGTGCCATCAGTGACTATTCGCGGAATTCACCCCTCCACTTT
cdr3_aa: CAISDYSRNSPLHF
j_call: TRBJ1-6
d_call: NA
v_call: TRBV10-3
clone_size: once

cdr3_nt: TGCGCCAGCAGCCAAGTACCTAACCTCTACGAGCAGTACTTC
cdr3_aa: CASSQVPNLYEQYF
j_call: TRBJ2-7
d_call: NA
v_call: TRBV4-1
clone_size: NA

cdr3_nt: TGTGCCAGCAGTGCCAGCTCCTACTCTGGAAACACCATATATTTT
cdr3_aa: CASSASSYSGNTIYF
j_call: TRBJ1-3
d_call: NA
v_call: TRBV27
clone_size: NA

cdr3_nt: TGTGCCAGCGGGGGACAGGTAGTAAACTACGAGCAGTACTTC
cdr3_aa: CASGGQVVNYEQYF
j_call: TRBJ2-7
d_call: TRBD1
v_call: TRBV2
clone_size: NA

cdr3_nt: TGTGCCAGCAGCTCGGGGTCCTACAATGAGCAGTTCTTC
cdr3_aa: CASSSGSYNEQFF
j_call: TRBJ2-1
d_call: NA
v_call: TRBV7-9
clone_size: NA

cdr3_nt: TGTGCCAGCAGCCAAGAGGAGGAGGCAGGTCGGCTGGAAAATGAGCAGTTCTTC
cdr3_aa: CASSQEEEAGRLENEQFF
j_call: TRBJ2-1
d_call: NA
v_call: TRBV14
clone_size: NA

cdr3_nt: TGTGCCAGCAGCTTAGTTCGGCGGGCCGACGATCCTTGGAACATTCAGTACTTC
cdr3_aa: CASSLVRRADDPWNIQYF
j_call: TRBJ2-4
d_call: NA
v_call: TRBV7-6
clone_size: once

cdr3_nt: TGTGCCAGCAGCCTTCTCCGTGCTACGCAGTATTTT
cdr3_aa: CASSLLRATQYF
j_call: TRBJ2-3
d_call: NA
v_call: TRBV7-2
clone_size: NA

cdr3_nt: TGTGCCAGCAGCTCCCGAAAGGGGGGGGGCTCCTACAATGAGCAGTTCTTC
cdr3_aa: CASSSRKGGGSYNEQFF
j_call: TRBJ2-1
d_call: NA
v_call: TRBV11-3
clone_size: NA

cdr3_nt: TGTGCCAGCAGCCCCGACAGTTCTAGCTCTGGGGCCAACGTCCTGACTTTC
cdr3_aa: CASSPDSSSSGANVLTF
j_call: TRBJ2-6
d_call: NA
v_call: TRBV28
clone_size: NA